This TCR beta chain was sequenced during a study of blood T cells in healthy people across ages (dated by TCRdb to 2015 to 2017). At the level of the whole study: In model experiments, roughly one uniquely barcoded TCR beta cDNA molecule per two T cells was captured by template switching. Age-related changes in TCR beta repertoire diversity were measured in the study by deep sequencing normalized with unique cDNA molecular identifiers. Four age groups were formed from the donors: young (average approximately 16 years), middle-aged (just under 40), aged (about 68) and long-lived (approximately 78). To avoid experimental bias, donors of different ages were randomly spread across the sequencing lanes. The study analyzed two additional independent replicas of 1 million unique cDNA reads from the same blood draw for two donors, one aged 18 to 29 and one aged 80 or older. Results the study describes overall, beyond this receptor: Observed TCR beta diversity per million T cells fell roughly linearly with age, and a significant reduction was already apparent by age around 36. Estimates of total diversity from one million sequenced T cells were regarded as lower bounds and underestimates. The percentage of naive T cells measured by flow cytometry correlated strongly with observed TCR beta diversity. Compared with the aged group, more naive CD4+ T cells, fewer expanded clones and increased TCR diversity were shown by the long-lived group, suggesting age selection. Since profiling was done on bulk unsorted PBMCs, naive and antigen-experienced compartments could not be conclusively compared. Because the CMV infection status of the donors was unknown, age-related changes in expanded clonotypes may potentially have been confounded.

This clonotype was detected only a few times. Which antigen it targets is not known. The record has no base qualities; no much larger clone is one base away. Library method: 5' RACE. Sequencer: Illumina HiSeq 2500. A second PCR of about 6 to 11 cycles was performed with a sample-barcoded 5' primer and a J-beta primer mix. A template-switch 5' adaptor carrying 12 random nucleotides introduced a unique molecular identifier onto each TCR beta cDNA molecule. At least 2.5 million CDR3-containing paired-end reads were obtained from each sample. All of the RNA was converted into first-strand cDNA using the Mint cDNA synthesis kit, with a TRBC-specific oligonucleotide serving as the primer. All cDNA was treated with uracil-DNA glycosylase and then went through a first 18-cycle PCR with the universal primers M1SS and BC2_uni_R. From the authors' description of their analysis: For normalization, 1 million high-quality reads were randomly selected from each sample, with every read carrying a distinct molecular identifier. Reads sharing molecular identifiers were discarded rather than binned into consensus sequences. CDR3 identification, clonotype clustering and error correction used MiTCR with a Q25 quality threshold and the strictest error-elimination algorithm. A nonparametric unseen species model with Euler transformation was used to estimate lower-bound total TCR beta diversity. In-frame beta chains were kept once TCRdb had trimmed the public reads at Q25 with fastp and called clones with MiXCR. When rows share a CDR3 protein, they turn into one entry using the most common DNA and genes. For this entry, the V and J calls and clone size follow TCRdb and not the study's own pipeline. The sample records roughly 930,000 distinct CDR3 sequences, roughly 48% of which are singletons. About an eighth of the sample comes from the top ten.

V and J are truncated by 7 bases and 8 bases respectively, leaving an intervening sequence of 18 bases. The CDR3 sequence holds 14 residues, the cysteine and phenylalanine included. Just the 42-base CDR3 DNA is kept, in frame starting at base 1. Via the germline V gene, CDR1 is ENHRY and CDR2 SYGVKD. Donors were 39 systemically healthy Caucasian individuals from Russia aged 6 to 90 years. Approximately 9.3 milliliters of peripheral blood were drawn from each donor into EDTA-treated Vacutainer tubes. Ficoll-Paque density-gradient centrifugation was used to isolate PBMCs, with at least 7 million per sample. Total RNA was extracted from PBMCs with Trizol reagent, with at least 6 micrograms obtained per sample. For every donor, flow cytometry on a PBMC aliquot measured the percentage of naive CD45RAhigh/CD27high T cells.

The TCR sequence derives from a man aged 25 to 45 in good health. In this chain, TRBV10-3 is recombined with TRBJ2-1; the D element might be TRBD1 or TRBD2, as each aligns at 5 bases. Sequencing was carried out using blood. The CDR3 reads as follows: CAITPTVQRDEQFF. The sequence in DNA is TGTGCCATCACACCGACAGTTCAGAGGGATGAGCAGTTCTTC.